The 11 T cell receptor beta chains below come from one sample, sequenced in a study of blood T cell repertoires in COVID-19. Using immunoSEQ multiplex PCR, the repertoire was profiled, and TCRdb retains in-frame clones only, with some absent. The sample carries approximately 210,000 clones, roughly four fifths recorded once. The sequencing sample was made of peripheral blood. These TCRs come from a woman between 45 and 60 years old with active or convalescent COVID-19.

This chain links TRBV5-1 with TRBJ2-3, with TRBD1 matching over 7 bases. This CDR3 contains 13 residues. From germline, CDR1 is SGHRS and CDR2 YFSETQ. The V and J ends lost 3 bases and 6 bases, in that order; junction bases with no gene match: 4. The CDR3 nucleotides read TGCGCCAGCAGCTCGACAGGGTCGGATACGCAGTATTTT. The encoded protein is CASSSTGSDTQYF.

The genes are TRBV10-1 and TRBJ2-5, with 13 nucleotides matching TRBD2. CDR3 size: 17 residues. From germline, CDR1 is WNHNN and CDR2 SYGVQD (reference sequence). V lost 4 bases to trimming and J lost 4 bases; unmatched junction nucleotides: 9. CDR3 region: CASSGPGLAGLPETQYF. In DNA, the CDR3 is TGCGCCAGCAGTGGCCCGGGACTAGCGGGGCTACCAGAGACCCAGTACTTC.

CDR3 amino acids: CASRETRNSPLHF. The CDR3 region has the DNA TGCGCCAGCAGAGAAACGCGTAATTCACCCCTCCACTTT. The chain couples TRBV10-1 to TRBJ1-6; D is ambiguous. The V gene's germline CDR1 is WNHNN and CDR2 SYGVQD (reference sequence). The length of the CDR3 is 13 residues. V gave up 6 bases and J gave up 6 bases, with 9 bases separating them.

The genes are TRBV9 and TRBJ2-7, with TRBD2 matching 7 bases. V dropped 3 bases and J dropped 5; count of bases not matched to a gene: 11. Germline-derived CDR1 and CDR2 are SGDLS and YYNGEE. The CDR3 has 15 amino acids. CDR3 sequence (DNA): TGTGCCAGCAGCGAGGCCAACGGGGGGATTGACGAGCAGTACTTC. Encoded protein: CASSEANGGIDEQYF.

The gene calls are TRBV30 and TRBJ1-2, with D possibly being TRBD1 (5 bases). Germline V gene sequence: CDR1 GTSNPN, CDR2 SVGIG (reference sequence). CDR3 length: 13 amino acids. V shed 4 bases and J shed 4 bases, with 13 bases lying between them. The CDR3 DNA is TGTGCCTGGATGGAGGGGAGGAGCTATGGCTACACCTTC. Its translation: CAWMEGRSYGYTF. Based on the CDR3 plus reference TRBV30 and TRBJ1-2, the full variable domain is SQTIHQWPATLVQPVGSPLSLECTVEGTSNPNLYWYRQAAGRGLQLLFYSVGIGQISSEVPQNLSASRPQDRQFILSSKKLLLSDSGFYLCAWMEGRSYGYTFGSGTRLTVV.

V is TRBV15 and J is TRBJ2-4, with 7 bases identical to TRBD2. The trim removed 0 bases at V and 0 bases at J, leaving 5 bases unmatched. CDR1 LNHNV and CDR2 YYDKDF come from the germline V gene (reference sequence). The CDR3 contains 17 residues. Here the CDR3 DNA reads TGTGCCACCAGCAGAGAAATGACTAGCTCAGCCAAAAACATTCAGTACTTC. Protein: CATSREMTSSAKNIQYF. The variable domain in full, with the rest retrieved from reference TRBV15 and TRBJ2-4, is DAMVIQNPRYQVTQFGKPVTLSCSQTLNHNVMYWYQQKSSQAPKLLFHYYDKDFNNEADTPDNFQSRRPNTSFCFLDIRSPGLGDTAMYLCATSREMTSSAKNIQYFGAGTRLSVL.

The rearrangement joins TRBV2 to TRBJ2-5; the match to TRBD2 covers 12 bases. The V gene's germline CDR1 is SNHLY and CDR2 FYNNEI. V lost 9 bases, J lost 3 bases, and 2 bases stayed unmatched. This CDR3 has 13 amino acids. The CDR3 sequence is CARRTSGEETQYF. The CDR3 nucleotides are TGTGCCAGAAGGACTAGCGGGGAAGAGACCCAGTACTTC.

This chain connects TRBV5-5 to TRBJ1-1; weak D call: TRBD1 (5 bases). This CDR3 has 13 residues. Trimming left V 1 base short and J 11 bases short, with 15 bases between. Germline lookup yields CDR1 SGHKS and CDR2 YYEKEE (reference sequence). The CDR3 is CASSLWGRLGAFF. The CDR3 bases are TGTGCCAGCAGCTTGTGGGGCAGACTGGGGGCTTTCTTT.

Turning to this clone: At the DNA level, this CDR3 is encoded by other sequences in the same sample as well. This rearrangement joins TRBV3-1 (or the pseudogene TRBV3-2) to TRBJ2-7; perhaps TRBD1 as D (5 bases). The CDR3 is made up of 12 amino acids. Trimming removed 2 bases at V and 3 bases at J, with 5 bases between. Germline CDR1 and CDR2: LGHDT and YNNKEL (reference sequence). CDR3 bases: TGTGCCAGCAGCCAACAGGGCTACGAGCAGTACTTC. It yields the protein CASSQQGYEQYF.

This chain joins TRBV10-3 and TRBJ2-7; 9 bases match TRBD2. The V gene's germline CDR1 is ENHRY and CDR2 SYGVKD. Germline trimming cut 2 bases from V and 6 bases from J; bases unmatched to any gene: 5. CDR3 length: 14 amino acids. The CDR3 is CAISEVAGEGEQYF. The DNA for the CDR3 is TGTGCCATCAGTGAGGTAGCGGGAGAAGGCGAGCAGTACTTC.

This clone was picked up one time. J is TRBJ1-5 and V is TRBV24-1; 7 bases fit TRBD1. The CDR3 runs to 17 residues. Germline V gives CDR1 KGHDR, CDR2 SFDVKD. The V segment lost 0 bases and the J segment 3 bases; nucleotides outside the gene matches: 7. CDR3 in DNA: TGTGCCACCAGTGATTTGATTAGACAGGGCTACAATCAGCCCCAGCATTTT. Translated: CATSDLIRQGYNQPQHF.